This T cell receptor (beta chain) was observed in a study of T cell changes during pregnancy in multiple sclerosis. Only in-frame clones appear in the TCRdb table, and some are missing; sequencing was by immunoSEQ multiplex PCR. The sample lists tens of thousands of clones, roughly 94% seen once, with just over 2.5% in the top ten. With 0 bases clipped from V and 7 bases from J, the junction kept 12 bases outside the gene matches. The germline gives CDR1 MNHEY, CDR2 SMNVEV (reference sequence). This CDR3 spans 18 amino acids. J is TRBJ2-1 and V is TRBV27, with 10 nucleotides matching TRBD2. This TCR derives from a female donor with multiple sclerosis, enrolled in a pregnancy study. This sample comprised CD8+ T cells from peripheral blood mononuclear cells, obtained after pregnancy. The CDR3 region is CASSLSSPSAGGRNEQFF. In DNA, the CDR3 is TGTGCCAGCAGTTTATCGTCCCCCTCAGCGGGAGGGCGGAATGAGCAGTTCTTC.